This TCR beta chain comes out of a study of blood T cells in healthy people across ages. General observations from the study: TCR beta diversity per million T cells fell roughly linearly with age. The long-lived group displayed more naive CD4+ cells, plus higher diversity, than the aged donors did.

This clonotype has just a few counts. Its antigen is undetermined. The CDR3 has 14 amino acids. The germline V and J ends were trimmed by 3 bases and 3 bases, with 10 bases remaining between them. Germline V gene sequence: CDR1 MGHDK, CDR2 SYGVNS. Healthy Caucasian individuals from Russia aged roughly 6 to 90 were enrolled as donors. Collection of around 10 milliliters of peripheral blood was performed for each donor. Primed by a sample-barcoded 5' primer and a J-beta primer mix, a second PCR proceeded for 7 to 11 cycles. A single record per CDR3 protein comes from TCRdb applying MiXCR to the 5' RACE reads. The table has around 1.1 million distinct CDR3 sequences, approximately 38% seen once.

The rearrangement uses TRBV25-1 and TRBJ2-3; D remains unclear. Sequenced: blood. This receptor was taken from a young man in good health. The CDR3 DNA follows: TGTGCCAGCAGTGAGGCCCCGCAGACAGATACGCAGTATTTT. It yields the protein CASSEAPQTDTQYF.